This T cell receptor (beta chain) derives from a study of blood T cell repertoires in COVID-19 (dated by TCRdb to between 2020 and 2021). Describing the broader study: The collaborator samples originated in the United States, Italy and Spain and spanned the acute and convalescent phases of COVID-19. The sample metadata nearly always contained a de-identified subject ID, COVID-19 status, age in years and sex. The samples were drawn from the first 160 participants of the ongoing ImmuneRACE study and from roughly 1,300 subjects provided by 6 global collaborators. The prospective study material was composed of cDNA or gDNA derived from T cells, B-cell-depleted T cells, or PBMCs. Subjects who had been exposed to COVID-19, were actively infected with it, or had recovered from it provided the deeply sampled blood TCRbeta repertoires that made up the dataset. Where HLA class I and class II types were available, the types were taken from metadata supplied by the sample provider, not from assay-based typing. A freely available public database, intended as a resource for researchers studying the immune response to SARS-CoV-2, is where the repertoires were released. On the study overall, not on this receptor specifically: The amount of clinical and demographic metadata varied by source and participant and was provided uncurated.

The CDR3 contains 17 residues, cysteine and phenylalanine counted. This entry keeps only the CDR3 DNA: 51 bases, framed from base 1. The germline V gene sets CDR1 to SGHTA and CDR2 to FQGNSA. At the junction V is shortened by 5 bases and J by 7 bases, with 21 bases in between. The sample holds a few counts of this clone. The specificity of this receptor is unknown. The input lacks base qualities; no much larger clone sits a single base away. The immunoSEQ Assay, a bias-controlled multiplex PCR, was used to amplify TCRbeta CDR3 regions from genomic DNA. The paper's processing steps were these. The number of nucleated cells in each sample was estimated by amplification of reference gene primers within the assay. Sequence reads were collapsed and filtered to measure the absolute abundance of every unique TCRbeta CDR3 rearrangement. Productive Simpson clonality was computed per sample as the square root of Simpson's diversity index over productive rearrangements. Held by TCRdb, this immuneACCESS table contains in-frame sequences only and omits some clones. Under half of the omission traces to an unresolved V gene where checked; the cause of the rest is unknown. V and J calls plus clone size are reproduced from that table; the DNA served to infer D and trimming. This sample has roughly 190,000 clones in its table, and about 77% of those were observed once. Clones ranked in the top ten supply 17% of the sample.

Enrolling through a virtual design, the prospective study's participants ranged in age from roughly 18 to 95 years and lived across 24 United States geographic areas. In the prospective study, participants were assigned to cohorts based on the clinical history participants reported in a screening survey and a study questionnaire. In the prospective study, whole blood, serum and a nasopharyngeal or oropharyngeal swab were collected from each participant by mobile phlebotomists. Over a roughly 2-month period, participants in the prospective study had the option of providing additional blood draws and questionnaires. Before DNA extraction, blood samples from the prospective study were shipped at room temperature or frozen.

This TCR came from a woman between 45 and 60 years old with acute COVID-19. This receptor chain uses TRBV7-2 and TRBJ1-6; possibly the D gene is TRBD1, per 5 matching bases. The specimen was PBMCs or T cells enriched from blood (not recorded which). Read as DNA, the sequence is TGTGCCAGCAGCCCACCGGGGGGGGTCCGGGGAAATTCACCCCTCCACTTT. This codes for CASSPPGGVRGNSPLHF.